This T cell receptor (beta chain) was captured in a study of T-cell memory formation after mild COVID-19. Study-wide context: TCR clusters were mostly confined to one donor each. Notes on the study in general: Contracting clones from day 15 to 85 had balanced CD4/CD8; later expanders favoured CD4+. There were some responding clones in pre-infection memory, which suggested that cross-reactive memory had joined.

This clonotype occurred a few times. Its antigen is not known. V lost 6 bases to trimming and J lost 6 bases, with 11 bases between them. CDR1 is SQVTM and CDR2 is ANQGSEA in the germline V gene. This CDR3 is 11 amino acids long. Libraries for TCRalpha and TCRbeta carried sample barcodes and unique molecular identifiers via 5'RACE. MiXCR, run by TCRdb on the 5' RACE reads, gives a single entry per CDR3 protein. Among approximately 45,000 distinct CDR3 sequences listed, 5.5% to 8.5% were seen once. Sequencing input: PBMCs or a T cell subset sorted from them (not recorded which). This chain uses TRBV29-1 with TRBJ1-1, with a tentative D call TRBD1 (6 bases). The clonotype was recovered from an adult who had mild COVID-19 (a few samples of this study predate the infection). Cell type and time point are not known. The CDR3 DNA is TGCAGCGTCGCGTCAGGGGCTGAAGCTTTCTTT. Its translation is CSVASGAEAFF.